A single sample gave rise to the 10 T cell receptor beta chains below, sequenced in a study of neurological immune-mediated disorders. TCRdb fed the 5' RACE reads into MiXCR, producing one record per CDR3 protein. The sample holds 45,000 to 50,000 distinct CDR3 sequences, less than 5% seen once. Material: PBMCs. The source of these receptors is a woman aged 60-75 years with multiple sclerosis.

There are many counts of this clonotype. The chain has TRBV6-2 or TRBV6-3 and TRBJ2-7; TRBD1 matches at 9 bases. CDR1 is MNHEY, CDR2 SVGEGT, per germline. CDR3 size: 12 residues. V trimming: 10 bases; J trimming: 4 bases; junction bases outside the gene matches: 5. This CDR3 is CATGQGFYEQYF. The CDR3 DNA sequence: TGTGCCACCGGACAGGGGTTTTACGAGCAGTACTTC.

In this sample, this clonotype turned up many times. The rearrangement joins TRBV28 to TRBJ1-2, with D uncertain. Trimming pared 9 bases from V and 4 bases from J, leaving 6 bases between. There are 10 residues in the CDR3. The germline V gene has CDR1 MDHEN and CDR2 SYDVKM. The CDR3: CASHSYGYTF. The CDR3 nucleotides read TGTGCCAGTCACAGCTATGGCTACACCTTC.

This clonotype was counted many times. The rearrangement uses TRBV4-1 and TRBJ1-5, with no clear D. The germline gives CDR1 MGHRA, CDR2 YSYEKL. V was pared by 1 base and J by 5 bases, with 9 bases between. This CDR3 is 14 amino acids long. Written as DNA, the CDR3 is TGCGCCAGCAGCCAAGCCGGGCCTCATCAGCCCCAGCATTTT. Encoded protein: CASSQAGPHQPQHF.

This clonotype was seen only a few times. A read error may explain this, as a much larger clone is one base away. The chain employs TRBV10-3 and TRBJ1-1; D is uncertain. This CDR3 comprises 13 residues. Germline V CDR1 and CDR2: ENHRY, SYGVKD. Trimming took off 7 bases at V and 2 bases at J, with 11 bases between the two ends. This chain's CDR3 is CAITREINTEAFF. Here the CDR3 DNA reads TGTGCCATCACCCGGGAAATAAACACTGAAGCTTTCTTT.

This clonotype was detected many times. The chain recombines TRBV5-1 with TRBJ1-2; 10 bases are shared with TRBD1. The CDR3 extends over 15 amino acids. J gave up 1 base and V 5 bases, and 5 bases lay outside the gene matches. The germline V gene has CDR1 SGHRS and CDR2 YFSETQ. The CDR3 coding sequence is TGCGCCAGCAGACTGACAGGGGGCCTTAACTATGGCTACACCTTC. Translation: CASRLTGGLNYGYTF.

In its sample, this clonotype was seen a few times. The CDR3 region has the DNA TGCGCCAGCAGCCCAGCGCTGTCAGCAACTAATGAAAAACTGTTTTTT. This gives the protein CASSPALSATNEKLFF. The chain links TRBV5-1 to TRBJ1-4; D call uncertain. The CDR3 totals 16 residues. Germline CDR1 reads SGHRS; CDR2 reads YFSETQ. V lost 4 bases and J 0 bases, leaving 13 bases between the germline ends.

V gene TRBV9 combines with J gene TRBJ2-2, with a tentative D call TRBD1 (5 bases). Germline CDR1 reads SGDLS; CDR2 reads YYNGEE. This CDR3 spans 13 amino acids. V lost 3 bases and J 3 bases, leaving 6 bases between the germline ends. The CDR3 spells CASSEQDTGELFF. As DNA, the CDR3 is TGTGCCAGCAGCGAACAGGACACCGGGGAGCTGTTTTTT.

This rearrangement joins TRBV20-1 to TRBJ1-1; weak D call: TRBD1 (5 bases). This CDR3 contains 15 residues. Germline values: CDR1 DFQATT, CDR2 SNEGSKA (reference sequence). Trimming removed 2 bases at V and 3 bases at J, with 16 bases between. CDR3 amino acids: CSARTSSQDDTEAFF. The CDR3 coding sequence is TGCAGTGCTAGAACCTCCTCACAGGACGACACTGAAGCTTTCTTT.

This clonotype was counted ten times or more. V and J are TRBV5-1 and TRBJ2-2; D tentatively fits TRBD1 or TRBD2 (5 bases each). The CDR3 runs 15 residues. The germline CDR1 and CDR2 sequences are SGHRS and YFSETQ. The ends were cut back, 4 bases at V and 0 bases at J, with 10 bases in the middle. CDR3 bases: TGCGCCAGCAGCCCGGGACCATCGAACACCGGGGAGCTGTTTTTT. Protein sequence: CASSPGPSNTGELFF.

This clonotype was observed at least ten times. Written as DNA, the CDR3 is TGCAGCGTGAGAGAACTACAGAGGAACACTGAAGCTTTCTTT. Translated, it gives CSVRELQRNTEAFF. The V gene is TRBV29-1, the J gene TRBJ1-1; D gene ambiguous. The CDR3 runs 14 residues. Germline V gene data show CDR1 as SQVTM and CDR2 as ANQGSEA. Between the trimmed V and J ends, which lost 6 bases and 1 base, there was a span of 15 bases.